Listed here is a single T cell receptor beta chain. The target of this receptor is not known. No per-base quality is available; no much larger clone lies one base away. Library method: the immunoSEQ multiplex PCR assay. A mixture of 60 forward primers for TCR Vbeta segments and 13 reverse primers for TCR Jbeta segments was used in the multiplex PCR. A multiplex PCR assay on genomic DNA amplified the CDR3 region of rearranged TCR beta genes. The amplified TCR beta libraries were sequenced on the Illumina HiSeq System as 87-base-pair reads. The study's processing was this. A later analysis counted some 74 million unique TCR beta chains across the roughly 700 repertoires, and some 11 million of these chains were shared by at least two donors. A nearest-neighbor algorithm error-corrected the raw reads and collapsed the reads into unique sequences, merging closely related sequences to remove PCR and sequencing errors. To assign V, D and J gene segments, CDR3 sequences were aligned to IMGT reference sequences. For a sequence to be retained, a match of at least six nucleotides was required to both a V gene segment and a J gene segment. Rearrangements were classified as productive when the CDR3 lacked stop codons and remained in frame with V and J, and all other rearrangements were classified as non-productive. Following IMGT convention, CDR3 was defined as the stretch from the second conserved V-encoded cysteine up to the conserved J-encoded phenylalanine. Sequences without an unambiguous match to a single V gene segment were excluded from the earlier analysis of 450 to 650 of the donors. In an earlier analysis of about 590 of the donors, a V segment was called functional when productive rearrangements were above 56.7%, and segregating when the standard deviation between donors exceeded 5%. A statistical classification framework was built for diagnosing cytomegalovirus status from the catalog of TCR beta chain sequences. In a later analysis, V and J genes were assigned by comparing TCR nucleotide sequences against IMGT/GENE-DB human TR gene sequences. The TCRdist pipeline was used in a later analysis to assign CDR3 sequences and most-parsimonious VDJ recombination scenarios. A later analysis defined each TCR beta chain by its CDR3 amino acid sequence plus V-gene family, and excluded reads lacking a unique V-gene family. In a later analysis, approximately 590 highly shared, low-generation-probability nucleotide sequences were removed to address suspected cross-contamination and a sequencing artifact. A later analysis calculated a clonal expansion index for each public chain from normalized within-repertoire ranks of inferred template counts. Generation probabilities in a later analysis came from a VDJ recombination model fitted to out-of-frame rearrangements, and those results were checked against IGoR. A later analysis scored TCR-TCR, TCR-HLA and TCR-CMV co-occurrence with hypergeometric tests, applying a repertoire-size bias correction to TCR pairs. In a later analysis, false discovery rates were estimated by permuting HLA or CMV assignments 20 times. In a later analysis, co-occurring TCRs were grouped with DBSCAN, and TCRdist sequence similarity was added when clustering was performed within HLA-allele-positive subsets. For co-occurrence clustering, repertoires with fewer than 30,000 or more than 120,000 public chains were excluded, along with five or six repertoires with anomalous nucleotide sharing. TCRdb carries this immuneACCESS record with in-frame sequences only. Its versions omit some clonotypes, under half of them owing to an unresolved V gene in the studies checked, with the rest unexplained. That table supplies the V and J calls and clone size; D and trimming were determined from the DNA. Recorded for this sample are about 150,000 clones; about three fifths of them occurred a single time. The ten largest clonotypes hold roughly 7% of the sample.

The data were taken from a study of cytomegalovirus exposure and HLA in healthy donors (dated by TCRdb to 2017 to 2019). About the study as a whole: In an earlier analysis of roughly 590 of the donors, 276 Gb of sequence data and 90 million to 120 million unique TCR beta sequences from about 179 million T cells were reported. Every discovery cohort repertoire had been produced on one sequencing platform. Typing coverage differed by locus: A, B, C, DRB1 and DQB1 were typed in about 629-640 donors, DQA1 in 500 to 550, DPA1 in over 600, and DPB1 in roughly 470. Donor age, sex, ethnicity and CMV serostatus were collected together with the repertoire data. A few DR-DQ haplotypes were treated as single units for association and clustering because of strong linkage in the cohort. In a later genetic analysis, genome-wide SNP genotypes for 398 of the 666 donors were used, and that subset was treated as a discovery cohort. The later analysis used no new phenotypic data to find candidate immune exposures, relying instead on TCR beta sequences and their occurrence across donors. To study patterns of TCR occurrence, a later analysis re-analyzed previously published TCR beta repertoires from 500 to 850 donors and added high-resolution HLA genotyping. Using immunosequencing, the study profiled T cell repertoires from around 680 subjects and related those repertoires to cytomegalovirus serostatus. High-throughput TCR immunosequencing, statistical association of individual TCRs with disease status, and machine learning were combined to predict cytomegalovirus infection status. The study was designed to test whether signatures of past pathogen exposure could be identified by cataloging public T cell receptors. HLA typing included class I and class II loci at four-digit resolution. Around 300 gigabases of sequencing data and tens of millions of unique TCR sequences were included in an early release covering roughly 600 HLA-typed donors. Of the approximately 400 genotyped donors, roughly 80% were placed in the genetic ancestry cluster associated with self-reported Caucasian donors. An earlier analysis of around 580 of the donors used high-throughput TCR beta sequencing to judge whether each TCR beta V gene segment behaved as functional or pseudogenic. Among around 400 genotyped donors of the cohort, an average of roughly 240,000 unique TCR beta nucleotide sequences were sequenced per donor, around a sixth of them non-productive. Along with the roughly 700-subject first cohort, a separate validation cohort of over a hundred different subjects was used.

The cohort consisted of 600 to 750 healthy bone marrow donors. At the time of sampling, every cohort member was nominally healthy, though immune exposures that went unrecorded were likely present. The donor was CMV seropositive and belonged to the group of 250 to 300 seropositive cohort members. A peripheral blood sample was collected from each donor, and TCR beta sequencing was performed on peripheral blood mononuclear cells. The Qiagen DNeasy Blood Extraction Kit was used to extract genomic DNA from the blood cell samples. From a lookup of the germline V gene (reference sequence), CDR1 and CDR2 are MNHEY and SMNVEV. The junction carries 15 bases between V and J, which are trimmed by 5 bases and 5 bases respectively. Including cysteine and phenylalanine, the CDR3 has 14 amino acids. Only the CDR3 portion is preserved as DNA: 42 bases, with reading frame beginning at the first base. Beyond this particular receptor, the publication reports: The cohort was sequenced for TCR beta chains only, and without alpha or paired-chain data the features that could be detected were limited. Three of the identified cytomegalovirus-associated TCR beta chains were confirmed in vitro to be specific for cytomegalovirus antigens. According to the authors, the approach could potentially be generalized to other disease states and immunological phenotypes. In an earlier analysis of about 550 of the donors, most TCR beta V segments were observed in productive rearrangements about 87% or about 30% of the time, broadly matching IMGT annotations. In a later analysis, HLA-associated TCR beta chains showed more clonal expansion and lower generation probabilities than non-associated chains that were equally common. Most TCR sequences were observed very rarely across donors, whereas some public TCRs were present in many individuals. Most CMV-associated TCR beta chains appeared to be HLA-restricted in a later analysis, and the HLA associations seemed to be driven largely by CMV exposure. A total of roughly 160 TCR beta chains were listed by the study as associated with cytomegalovirus. Because the 87-base-pair reads could not distinguish some IMGT-functional V segments, including TRBV6-2 and TRBV6-3, those segments were excluded. In a later genetic analysis, a missense DCLRE1C variant was associated with V-gene and J-gene trimming of TCR beta chains, and the association was replicated in an independent cohort. Presence/absence analyses assumed roughly uniform sequencing depth across donors, an assumption that may not hold. Because some donors lacked HLA typing at each locus, the association tests relied only on the typed subset. In a later genetic analysis, fewer N-insertions in productive TCRs were reported among donors in an Asian-associated ancestry cluster than the roughly 710-donor mean. In a later analysis, TCR association rates were found to vary across HLA loci, with the most associated TCRs seen for DRB1 alleles and the fewest for HLA-C alleles. A further reported finding was that TCR beta sequences accurately predicted the HLA-A and HLA-B alleles for most subjects in the first cohort. The classifier was reported to diagnose cytomegalovirus status with high specificity and sensitivity in both the original and validation cohorts. For the cohort, immune exposure information was limited to CMV serostatus. Correlated functional status among segregating V segments might reflect linkage disequilibrium, but an unknown experimental factor could not be ruled out. A cluster of highly shared sequence variants was judged likely to represent a technical artifact of the sequencing pipeline. Because counts were too low, more than 15 rarely observed V segments, including chromosome 9 orphons, were excluded from the earlier analysis of some 540 of the donors. According to a later analysis, parvovirus B19, influenza, CMV and Epstein-Barr virus appeared linked to several top co-occurrence clusters. Assigning TCR associations to individual alleles was difficult when HLA alleles, especially DR and DQ, strongly co-occurred. In a later analysis, 16,951 TCR beta sequences were associated with specific HLA alleles at a false discovery rate of 0.05.

The sequenced material came from PBMCs. The sequence came from a woman in her sixties in good health and CMV-seropositive. The rearrangement combines TRBV27 with TRBJ2-5; TRBD2 might be the D gene, on 6 matching bases. The nucleotide sequence is given as TGTGCCAGCAGTGTAAAGCGGGCTTGGGAGACCCAGTACTTC. This translates into CASSVKRAWETQYF.